The clone carrying this TCR beta chain occurred many times. Its antigen is unknown. This entry belongs to a study of regulatory T cells in long-lasting Graves disease. Study-wide points: The analysis examined peripheral blood only and excluded thyroid tissue.

Time point reported: persistent/refractory GD, antithyroid drugs over 5 years with positive TRAb. PBMC-extracted RNA yielded the TCR library. Combining iRepertoire HTBI primers with Arm-PCR of CDR3 regions, the authors built TCR beta libraries. TCRdb re-called the multiplex PCR reads through MiXCR, storing one row per CDR3 protein. The table lists 350,000 to 450,000 distinct CDR3 sequences, about a fifth of them singletons. This CDR3 has 16 amino acids. J was trimmed by 4 bases and V by 9 bases; bases with no gene match: 15. Germline CDR1 and CDR2: LNHDA and SQIVND (reference sequence). This rearrangement joins TRBV19 to TRBJ1-2; TRBD1 agrees at 9 bases. The sample here was peripheral blood mononuclear cells (PBMCs), taken when the disease was refractory, from a patient treated with antithyroid drugs. This TCR was recovered from a female donor with Graves disease. The chain's CDR3 is CASVDAPGQGPYGYTF. CDR3 nucleotide sequence: TGTGCCAGCGTTGACGCGCCGGGACAGGGACCCTATGGCTACACCTTC. The variable domain in full, completed from reference TRBV19 and TRBJ1-2, reads DGGITQSPKYLFRKEGQNVTLSCEQNLNHDAMYWYRQDPGQGLRLIYYSQIVNDFQKGDIAEGYSVSREKKESFPLTVTSAQKNPTAFYLCASVDAPGQGPYGYTFGSGTRLTVV.